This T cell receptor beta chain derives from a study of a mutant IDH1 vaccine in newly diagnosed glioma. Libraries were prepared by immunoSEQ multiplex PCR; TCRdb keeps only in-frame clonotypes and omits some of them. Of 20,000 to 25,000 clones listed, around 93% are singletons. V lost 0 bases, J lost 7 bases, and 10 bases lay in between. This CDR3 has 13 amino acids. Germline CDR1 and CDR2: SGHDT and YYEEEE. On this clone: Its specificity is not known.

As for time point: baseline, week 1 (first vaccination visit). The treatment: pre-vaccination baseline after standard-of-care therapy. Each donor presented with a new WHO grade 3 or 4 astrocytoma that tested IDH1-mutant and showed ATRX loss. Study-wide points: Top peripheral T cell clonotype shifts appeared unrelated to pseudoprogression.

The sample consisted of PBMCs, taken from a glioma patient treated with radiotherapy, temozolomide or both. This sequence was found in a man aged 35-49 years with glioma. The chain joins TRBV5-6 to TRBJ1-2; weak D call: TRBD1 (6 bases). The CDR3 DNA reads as TGTGCCAGCAGCTTGGGACAGGCGATTGGCTACACCTTC. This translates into CASSLGQAIGYTF.